Sequencing of this T cell receptor (beta chain) was carried out in a study of T cell responses to AZD1222 COVID-19 vaccine (dated by TCRdb to the early 2020s). For the wider study: Because spike-specific TCR depth and breadth did not differ between the two schedules, AZD1222 recipients who got a second dose at roughly 4 weeks were pooled with those who got a second dose at roughly 12 weeks. A total of 230 to 250 trial participants underwent TCR sequencing, of whom roughly 210 received two doses of AZD1222 and 26 received two doses of the MenACWY control vaccine. Trial participants were enrolled into age subgroups of 18-55, 56-69 and 70-plus years, which contained about 150, 28 and 57 TCR-sequenced participants, respectively.

Comments on this clone: Its antigen is still unknown. Qualities for individual bases were not recorded, and no much larger clone is one base off.

The CDR3 regions of human TCRbeta chains were subjected to immunosequencing. Turning to the authors' computational methods: TCRs in the repertoires were matched against a reference library of SARS-CoV-2-specific TCRs that had been generated with the MIRA antigen-specificity platform. Breadth was defined as the fraction of unique TCRs that were SARS-CoV-2-associated, and depth was defined as the fraction of total T cells that were SARS-CoV-2-associated. Using the MIRA data, every spike-specific TCR was mapped to the spike region that the TCR reacted to and assigned to either a CD4 or a CD8 class. Log10-transformed breadth and depth values were compared by one-way ANOVA with Sidak's multiple comparisons tests. TCRdb mirrors the immuneACCESS table, restricted to in-frame sequences. Some clones are absent from its copies; in checked studies, under half trace to an unresolved V gene, and the reason for the others is unknown. V, J and clone size reflect that table, while D and trimming were determined from the DNA. This sample is represented by 150,000 to 200,000 clones; 85% to 95% of them were singletons. The leading ten clones occupy around 2.5% of the sample.

CDR1 MDHEN and CDR2 SYDVKM were looked up in the germline V gene. Deletion took 7 bases off V and 3 bases off J, with a span of 23 bases between the germline ends. The CDR3 starts with the cysteine, ends with the phenylalanine, and has 17 residues. CDR3 DNA only is kept here, 51 bases in frame from base 1. Sample time point, as interpreted from the label and publication: baseline before first vaccination. Vaccinee samples came from UK trials COV001 and COV002, including a single-blind randomized controlled phase 2/3 trial of AZD1222 (ChAdOx1 nCoV-19) in healthy adults. For TCRbeta chain sequencing, PBMC samples from trial participants were taken at day 0 and at day 28 after the second dose. Overall results and qualifications from the work: Reportedly, close to half of the unique spike-specific TCRs recognized epitopes lying outside the regions that are mutated in the B.1.351 and B.1.1.7 variants. Only five to seven AZD1222 recipients were SARS-CoV-2 seropositive at baseline, limiting conclusions about previously exposed vaccinees. Participants were mostly white British, with more females than males. The authors suggested clonal diversity may have been underestimated. In the small 56-69-year group, the increase in depth fell short of significance, most likely because of low power. Spike-specific TCR breadth and depth rose significantly after two AZD1222 doses compared with day 0 and with MenACWY recipients. Because no day 14 peak-response samples were available, the repertoires could be characterized only after the peak T cell response. CD4 TCRs associated with the vaccine covered the entire spike protein, and the dominant responses were in regions 160-218 and 743-854.

Source: peripheral blood, taken on day 0 of AZD1222 vaccination. This TCR derives from an adult in good health. The chain was built from TRBV28 and TRBJ2-3, with the D gene not clear enough to name. CDR3 region: CASTSPGWGMGTDTQYF. The DNA sequence is TGTGCCAGCACCTCACCCGGTTGGGGAATGGGTACAGATACGCAGTATTTT.